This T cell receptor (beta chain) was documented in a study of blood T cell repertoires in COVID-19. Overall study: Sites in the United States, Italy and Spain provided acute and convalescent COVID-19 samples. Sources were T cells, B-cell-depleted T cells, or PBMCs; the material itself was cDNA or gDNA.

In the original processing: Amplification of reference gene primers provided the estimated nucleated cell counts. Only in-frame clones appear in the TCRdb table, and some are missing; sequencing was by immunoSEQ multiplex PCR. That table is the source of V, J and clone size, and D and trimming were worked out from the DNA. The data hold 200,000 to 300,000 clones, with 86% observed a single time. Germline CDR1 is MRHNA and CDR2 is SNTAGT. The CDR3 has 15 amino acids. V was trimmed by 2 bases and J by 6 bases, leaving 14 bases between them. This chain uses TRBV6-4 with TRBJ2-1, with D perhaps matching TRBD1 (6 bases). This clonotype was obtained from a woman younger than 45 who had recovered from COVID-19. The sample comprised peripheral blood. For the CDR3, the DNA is TGTGCCAGCAGTGACGACCGAGGGGGTGGCAATGAGCAGTTCTTC. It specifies CASSDDRGGGNEQFF.